Following are 10 T cell receptor beta chains from one sample sequenced in a study of T cell responses to AZD1222 COVID-19 vaccine. Only in-frame clones appear in the TCRdb table, and some are missing; sequencing was by immunoSEQ multiplex PCR. The sample holds about 140,000 clones; roughly 88% are singletons and the top ten take roughly 6.2%. The material was peripheral blood, obtained 28 days after the second AZD1222 dose. Receptors originate from an adult who received the AZD1222 COVID-19 vaccine.

The chain combines TRBV7-2 with TRBJ2-5; D possibly corresponds to TRBD2 (7 bases). This CDR3 has 14 residues. Between the trimmed V and J ends, which lost 5 bases and 3 bases, there was a span of 13 bases. Germline loops: CDR1 SGHTA, CDR2 FQGNSA. This CDR3 is CASSRGAIKETQYF. CDR3 coding DNA: TGTGCCAGCAGCCGGGGGGCCATTAAAGAGACCCAGTACTTC.

This clone was seen a single time. The V call is TRBV28, the J call TRBJ1-2; TRBD1 matches 10 bases. Looked up from germline, CDR1 is MDHEN and CDR2 is SYDVKM. Germline trimming cut 7 bases from V and 3 bases from J; bases unmatched to any gene: 8. The CDR3 runs 15 residues. The CDR3 here is CASTTTTGGHYGYTF. Written as DNA, the CDR3 is TGTGCCAGCACCACAACGACAGGGGGCCACTATGGCTACACCTTC.

The count of this clone is one. The rearrangement uses TRBV5-1 and TRBJ2-1; 9 positions agree with TRBD2. Germline values: CDR1 SGHRS, CDR2 YFSETQ. The trim removed 3 bases at V and 6 bases at J, leaving 7 bases unmatched. The CDR3 totals 15 residues. The CDR3 DNA sequence: TGCGCCAGCAGCTGGGGGGCTAGCGGGGTCAATGAGCAGTTCTTC. Amino acid sequence: CASSWGASGVNEQFF.

The chain employs TRBV19 and TRBJ2-1; 7 nucleotides agree with TRBD2. CDR3 size: 14 residues. The J segment lost 5 bases and the V segment lost 9 bases, leaving 10 bases of the junction unmatched. Germline V gene lookup returns CDR1 LNHDA and CDR2 SQIVND (reference sequence). CDR3 region: CASKSWGGDNEQFF. Here the CDR3 DNA reads TGTGCCAGCAAATCCTGGGGGGGAGACAATGAGCAGTTCTTC.

In its sample, this clone was seen once. The chain couples TRBV27 to TRBJ1-2; weak D call: TRBD1 (5 bases). V was pared by 4 bases and J by 8 bases, with 20 bases between. There are 15 residues in the CDR3. Germline CDR1 reads MNHEY; CDR2 reads SMNVEV (reference sequence). The CDR3 bases are TGTGCCAGCAGTTCGACCGCAGGGAAGGTGGTGGGCTACACCTTC. Amino acid sequence: CASSSTAGKVVGYTF.

V usage is TRBV28 and J usage is TRBJ2-5, with 14 bases fitting TRBD2. Germline V lookup: CDR1 MDHEN, CDR2 SYDVKM. The CDR3 sequence is 17 residues long. Trimming cost V 4 bases and J 4 bases; bases outside gene matches: 8. In nucleotides, the CDR3 is TGTGCCAGCAGTTCCAGACTAGCGGGGGGGCCAGTAGAGACCCAGTACTTC. Protein: CASSSRLAGGPVETQYF. Full variable domain (outside the CDR3, taken from reference TRBV28 and TRBJ2-5): DVKVTQSSRYLVKRTGEKVFLECVQDMDHENMFWYRQDPGLGLRLIYFSYDVKMKEKGDIPEGYSVSREKKERFSLILESASTNQTSMYLCASSSRLAGGPVETQYFGPGTRLLVL.

This chain connects TRBV4-2 to TRBJ2-1; TRBD2 aligns across 9 bases. The ends lost 0 bases at V and 0 bases at J; junction bases unmatched: 12. Germline V gene data show CDR1 as LGHNA and CDR2 as YNFKEQ. This CDR3 has 20 residues. The CDR3 is CASSQDLASGGRSSYNEQFF. In DNA form, the CDR3 reads TGTGCCAGCAGCCAAGATCTTGCCAGCGGGGGGCGAAGCTCCTACAATGAGCAGTTCTTC.

The chain is built from TRBV30 and TRBJ1-1; D not resolved. The CDR3 totals 11 residues. The germline V gene has CDR1 GTSNPN and CDR2 SVGIG (reference sequence). Trimming removed 2 bases from V and 5 bases from J, with 6 bases in between. Written as DNA, the CDR3 is TGTGCCTGGAGTCGAAGTACTGAAGCTTTCTTT. Translation: CAWSRSTEAFF.

This clone has only one observation. The chain has TRBV19 and TRBJ2-1, with 10 positions matching TRBD2. V was pared by 7 bases and J by 3 bases, with 6 bases of the junction left unmatched. The CDR3 totals 15 residues. From germline, CDR1 is LNHDA and CDR2 SQIVND (reference sequence). The CDR3 DNA reads as TGTGCCAGTAACCCTAGCGGGGGCAGCTACAATGAGCAGTTCTTC. It codes for CASNPSGGSYNEQFF.

V gene TRBV30 combines with J gene TRBJ2-7; 7 nucleotides align to TRBD2. The junction had 1 base not matched to a gene; V was cut back by 5 bases and J by 3 bases. The CDR3 sequence is 11 residues long. The germline V gene has CDR1 GTSNPN and CDR2 SVGIG (reference sequence). The CDR3 DNA sequence: TGTGCCTGGGGACTAGTCTACGAGCAGTACTTC. This codes for CAWGLVYEQYF.